This T cell receptor (beta chain) was documented in a study of blood T cell repertoires in COVID-19 (dated by TCRdb to the early 2020s). Regarding the complete study: Samples covering the acute and convalescent phases of COVID-19 were provided by collaborators in the United States, Italy and Spain. The dataset comprised deeply sampled blood TCRbeta repertoires from subjects exposed to, actively infected with, or recovered from COVID-19. Where HLA class I and class II types were available, the types were taken from metadata supplied by the sample provider, not from assay-based typing. The material from the prospective study consisted of cDNA or gDNA derived from T cells, B-cell-depleted T cells, or PBMCs. Samples came from the ongoing ImmuneRACE study (first 160 participants) plus 1,254 subjects from 6 global collaborators. The sample metadata nearly always contained a de-identified subject ID, COVID-19 status, age in years and sex. The repertoires were made available in a free public database intended to serve as a resource for research on the immune response to SARS-CoV-2. Beyond this particular receptor, the publication reports: The amount of clinical and demographic metadata varied by source and participant and was provided uncurated.

Each collaborating institution followed its own protocols to collect whole blood in K2EDTA tubes. For TCRbeta analysis, collaborators shipped samples in one of three forms: frozen whole blood, isolated PBMCs, or DNA extracted from either of those sample types. The CDR3 starts with the cysteine, ends with the phenylalanine, and has 15 residues. Only the CDR3 portion is preserved as DNA: 45 bases, with reading frame beginning at the first base. CDR1 and CDR2 are read off the germline V gene (reference sequence) as MNHEY and SMNVEV. V is cut back by 0 bases and J by 0 bases, with 1 base in the junction unmatched. TCRbeta CDR3 regions were amplified from genomic DNA using the immunoSEQ Assay, a bias-controlled multiplex PCR. In the source study's methods: The number of nucleated cells in each sample was estimated by amplification of reference gene primers within the assay. To quantify the absolute abundance of each unique TCRbeta CDR3 rearrangement, sequence reads were collapsed and filtered. Productive Simpson clonality was computed per sample as the square root of Simpson's diversity index over productive rearrangements. This immuneACCESS table, as held by TCRdb, lists in-frame sequences with V and J called but not all clones. Of the missing ones, under half trace to an unresolved V gene in checked studies; the others have no known cause. V and J calls and clone size come straight from that table; D and trimming were deduced from the DNA. For this sample there are about 130,000 clones; about 79% appear just once. Jointly, the top ten make up approximately 16% of the sample.

This clone has just a few counts. Its antigen remains unidentified. Per-base quality was not reported, and no clone a single base away is much larger than it. Here the chain combines TRBV27 and TRBJ1-1; TRBD1 fits 7 bases in the junction. Sequenced material: peripheral blood. This TCR was recovered from a woman aged 45-59 years with acute or convalescent COVID-19. DNA sequence: TGTGCCAGCAGTTTATCCGGGACAGTGAACACTGAAGCTTTCTTT. Translated, this is CASSLSGTVNTEAFF.